This paragraph reports one T cell receptor beta chain. The target antigen is unknown. This specimen comes from a study of T-cell reconstitution after alpha-beta-depleted transplantation in children. Study-wide results and caveats: The high TCRbeta diversity at day 60 in some patients came from surviving recipient T cells and thymic progenitors. Reportedly, alpha-beta T cells present about two months post-transplant originated from several hundred expanded clones of graft origin. T-cell numbers and diversity one year post-transplant derived largely from freshly generated T cells.

Using unique molecular identifiers, the investigators prepared the TCRbeta library. TCRdb reprocessed the PCR reads with MiXCR, giving one entry per CDR3 protein. The profile shows fewer than 750,000 distinct CDR3 sequences, 20% to 30% of them singletons. This TCR was recovered from a boy younger than two with Wiskott-Aldrich syndrome, due to receive a stem cell transplant. The sample here was PBMCs, taken before TCRalphabeta/CD19-depleted stem cell transplant.

DNA for the CDR3: TGCGCCAGCAGCTTCGGGGGAGGTGGGGCCAACGTCCTGACTTTC. Its translation: CASSFGGGGANVLTF. The chain recombines TRBV5-1 with TRBJ2-6, with D possibly TRBD2 on 6 matching bases. The V and J ends lost 2 bases and 3 bases respectively, with 9 bases between them. In germline, CDR1 is SGHRS, CDR2 YFSETQ. The CDR3 is 15 amino acids.